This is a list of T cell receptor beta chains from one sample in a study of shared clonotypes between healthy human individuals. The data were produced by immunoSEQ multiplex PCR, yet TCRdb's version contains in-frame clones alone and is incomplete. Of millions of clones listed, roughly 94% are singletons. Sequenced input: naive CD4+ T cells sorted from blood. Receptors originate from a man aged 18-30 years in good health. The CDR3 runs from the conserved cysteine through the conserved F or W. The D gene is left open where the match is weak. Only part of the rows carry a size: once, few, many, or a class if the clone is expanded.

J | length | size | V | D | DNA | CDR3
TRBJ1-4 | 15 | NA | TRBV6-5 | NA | TGTGCCAGCAGTTACTCAGGATCAACTAATGAAAAACTGTTTTTT | CASSYSGSTNEKLFF
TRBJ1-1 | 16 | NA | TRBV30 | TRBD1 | TGTGCCTGCCAATACAGGGGGCGTTCTGTGAACACTGAAGCTTTCTTT | CACQYRGRSVNTEAFF
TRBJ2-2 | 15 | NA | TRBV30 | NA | TGTGCCTGGAGTGTTAGGGGCTGGGGCACCGGGGAGCTGTTTTTT | CAWSVRGWGTGELFF
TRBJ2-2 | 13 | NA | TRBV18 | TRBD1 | TGTGCCAGCTCGCCACAGGGGACCGGGGAGCTGTTTTTT | CASSPQGTGELFF
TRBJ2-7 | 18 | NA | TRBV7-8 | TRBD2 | TGTGCCAGCAGCTTAGAGGCTAGCGGGGGGGCCACCTCCTACGAGCAGTACTTC | CASSLEASGGATSYEQYF
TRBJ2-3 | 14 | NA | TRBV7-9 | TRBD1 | TGTGCCAGCAGCGCACAGGGGAACACAGATACGCAGTATTTT | CASSAQGNTDTQYF
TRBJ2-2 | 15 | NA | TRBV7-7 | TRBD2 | TGTGCTAGCAGCCCCCTTTCGGGGGGAACCGGGGAGCTGTTTTTT | CASSPLSGGTGELFF
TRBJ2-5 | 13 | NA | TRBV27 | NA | TGTGCCAGCAGTCCTCTTGGGGAAGAGACCCAGTACTTC | CASSPLGEETQYF
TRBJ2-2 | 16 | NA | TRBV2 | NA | TGTGCCAGCAGTGAACCCCGATCCTCGAACACCGGGGAGCTGTTTTTT | CASSEPRSSNTGELFF
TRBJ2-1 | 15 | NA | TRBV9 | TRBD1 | TGTGCCAGCAGCCCGCAGGGGGTTAGGGACAATGAGCAGTTCTTC | CASSPQGVRDNEQFF
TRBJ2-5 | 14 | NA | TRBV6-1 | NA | TGTGCCAGCAGTGAAAGGGGCCTCGGGGAGACCCAGTACTTC | CASSERGLGETQYF
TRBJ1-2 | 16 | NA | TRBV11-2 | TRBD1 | TGTGCCAGCAGGCAGGATCCGGGACAGTCGAAAGGGGGCTACACCTTC | CASRQDPGQSKGGYTF
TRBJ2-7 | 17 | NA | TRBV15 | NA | TGTGCCACCAGCAGAGATCCTCCTAGCTGGATCTCCTACGAGCAGTACTTC | CATSRDPPSWISYEQYF
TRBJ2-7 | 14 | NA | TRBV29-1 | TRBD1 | TGCAGCGTTGAGTCGACAGGGAAGGGCTACGAGCAGTACTTC | CSVESTGKGYEQYF
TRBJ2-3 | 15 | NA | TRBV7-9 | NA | TGTGCCAGCAGCTTTTCGCTAGGGCTAAGGGATACGCAGTATTTT | CASSFSLGLRDTQYF
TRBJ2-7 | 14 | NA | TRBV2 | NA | TGTGCCAGCGAGACGCACTCCACCTCCTACGAGCAGTACTTC | CASETHSTSYEQYF
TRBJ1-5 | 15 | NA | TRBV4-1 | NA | TGCGCCAGCAGCCAAGATCGGGGGATAGTTCAGCCCCAGCATTTT | CASSQDRGIVQPQHF
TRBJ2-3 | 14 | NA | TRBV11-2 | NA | TGTGCCAGCAGCCAACGCCCGGGAGTAGATACGCAGTATTTT | CASSQRPGVDTQYF
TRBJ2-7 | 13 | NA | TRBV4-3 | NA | TGCGCCAGCAGCCAAGACGTAGCCTACGAGCAGTACTTC | CASSQDVAYEQYF
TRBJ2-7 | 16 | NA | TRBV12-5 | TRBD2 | TGTGCTAGTGGTTTAGTCATAGCGGGAGGGCCCCACGAGCAGTACTTC | CASGLVIAGGPHEQYF
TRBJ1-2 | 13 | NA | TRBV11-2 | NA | TGTGCCAGCAGCTTCCGATATAACTATGGCTACACCTTC | CASSFRYNYGYTF
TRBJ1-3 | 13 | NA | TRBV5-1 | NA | TGCGCCAGCAGTATATACTCTGGAAACACCATATATTTT | CASSIYSGNTIYF
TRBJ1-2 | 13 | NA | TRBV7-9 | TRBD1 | TGTGCCAGCAGCTCTAGACAGGGCTCTGGCTACACCTTC | CASSSRQGSGYTF
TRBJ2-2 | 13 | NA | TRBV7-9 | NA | TGTGCCAGCAGCTTTATCGATACCGGGGAGCTGTTTTTT | CASSFIDTGELFF
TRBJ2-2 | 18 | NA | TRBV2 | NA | TGTGCCAGCAGTGAATCCGTTGGTGGAGGGTATCGTACCGGGGAGCTGTTTTTT | CASSESVGGGYRTGELFF
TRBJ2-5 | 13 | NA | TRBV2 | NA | TGTGCCAGCAGTGAACAAGGCCAAGAGACCCAGTACTTC | CASSEQGQETQYF
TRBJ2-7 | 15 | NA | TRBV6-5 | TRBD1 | TGTGCCAGCAGTTACTCCGGGACAGGGGGATACGAGCAGTACTTC | CASSYSGTGGYEQYF
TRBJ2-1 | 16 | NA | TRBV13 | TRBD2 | TGTGCCAGCAGCCTCAGACTAGCGGGGCAATACAATGAGCAGTTCTTC | CASSLRLAGQYNEQFF
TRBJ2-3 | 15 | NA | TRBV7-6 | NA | TGTGCCAGCAGCCGCGGGGGCAGGGCCCCCGATACGCAGTATTTT | CASSRGGRAPDTQYF
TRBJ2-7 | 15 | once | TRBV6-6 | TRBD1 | TGTGCCAGCAGACTGACCGGGACAGGATCCTACGAGCAGTACTTC | CASRLTGTGSYEQYF
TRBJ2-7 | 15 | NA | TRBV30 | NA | TGTGCCTGGAACAACGGTGGCGGGGAGCCCTACGAGCAGTACTTC | CAWNNGGGEPYEQYF
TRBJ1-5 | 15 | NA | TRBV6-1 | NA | TGTGCCAGCAGTATCGGACACTTTGCCAATCAGCCCCAGCATTTT | CASSIGHFANQPQHF
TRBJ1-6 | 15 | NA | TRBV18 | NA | TGTGCCAGCTCACCATCGGAGGGACAAAATTCACCCCTCCACTTT | CASSPSEGQNSPLHF
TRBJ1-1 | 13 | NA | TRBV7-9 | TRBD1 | TGTGCCAGCAGCTCTCAGGGGGGGACTGAAGCTTTCTTT | CASSSQGGTEAFF
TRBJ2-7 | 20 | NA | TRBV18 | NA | TGTGCCAGCTCACCATTCTCGCCTATCGCGACGGGAACCTCCCCCTACGAGCAGTACTTC | CASSPFSPIATGTSPYEQYF
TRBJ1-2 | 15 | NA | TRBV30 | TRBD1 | TGTGCCTGGAGCCCGACAGGGAACACGTGGGGGGGCTACACCTTC | CAWSPTGNTWGGYTF
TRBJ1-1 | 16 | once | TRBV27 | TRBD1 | TGTGCCAGCAGTGAAAAATCCGGGACAGCTAACACTGAAGCTTTCTTT | CASSEKSGTANTEAFF
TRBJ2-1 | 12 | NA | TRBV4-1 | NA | TGCGCCAGCAACGTCTACGACAATGAGCAGTTCTTC | CASNVYDNEQFF
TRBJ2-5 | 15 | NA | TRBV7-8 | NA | TGTGCCAGCAGCTTAGCGGTACGGACCGGAGAGACCCAGTACTTC | CASSLAVRTGETQYF
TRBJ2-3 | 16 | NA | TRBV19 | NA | TGTGCCAGTAGTATCCGGGGCGGAGAGGCCACAGATACGCAGTATTTT | CASSIRGGEATDTQYF
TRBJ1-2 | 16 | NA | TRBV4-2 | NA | TGTGCCAGCAGCCAAGAACCCACCGCGAATAACTATGGCTACACCTTC | CASSQEPTANNYGYTF